A selection of T cell receptor beta chains follows, all from one sample in a study of blood T cell repertoires in COVID-19. Some clones are missing from TCRdb's copy, which holds only in-frame ones; the method was immunoSEQ multiplex PCR. The sample lists roughly 300,000 clones, about 90% seen once, with 1.5% to 2% in the top ten. Sequenced input: peripheral blood. The origin of the receptors is a woman aged 30 to 39 with COVID-19, enrolled during active disease. The CDR3 runs from the conserved cysteine through the conserved F or W. The D gene is left open where the match is weak. The size entry is marked missing in some rows and otherwise reads once, few, many or a size class.

size: .; J: TRBJ2-2; V: TRBV9; D: .; CDR3: CASSVDHQGTGELFF; DNA: TGTGCCAGCAGCGTAGATCATCAGGGAACCGGGGAGCTGTTTTTT
size: .; J: TRBJ1-2; V: TRBV7-2; D: .; CDR3: CASSLGDTYGYTF; DNA: TGTGCCAGCAGCTTAGGGGACACATATGGCTACACCTTC
size: .; J: TRBJ2-5; V: TRBV11-3; D: .; CDR3: CASSLEGALRETQYF; DNA: TGTGCCAGCAGCTTAGAGGGAGCATTGAGGGAGACCCAGTACTTC
size: .; J: TRBJ2-5; V: TRBV18; D: TRBD2; CDR3: CASSQDFSGGLEETQYF; DNA: TGTGCCAGCTCACAAGACTTTAGCGGGGGTCTCGAAGAGACCCAGTACTTC
size: .; J: TRBJ1-3; V: TRBV18; D: TRBD1; CDR3: CASSPTGTGRSGNTIYF; DNA: TGTGCCAGCTCACCAACCGGGACAGGGCGCTCTGGAAACACCATATATTTT
size: .; J: TRBJ2-3; V: TRBV4-1; D: TRBD2; CDR3: CASSQDLAGGARDTQYF; DNA: TGCGCCAGCAGCCAAGATCTAGCGGGGGGGGCCAGAGATACGCAGTATTTT
size: .; J: TRBJ1-3; V: TRBV13; D: TRBD1; CDR3: CASSDSGQAHPGRGNTIYF; DNA: TGTGCCAGCAGCGACTCCGGACAGGCACACCCCGGACGGGGAAACACCATATATTTT
size: .; J: TRBJ1-6; V: TRBV7-6; D: .; CDR3: CASTPRPLHF; DNA: TGTGCCAGCACCCCCCGGCCCCTCCACTTT
size: .; J: TRBJ1-1; V: TRBV3-1/TRBV3-2; D: .; CDR3: CASSQEWTRGTEAFF; DNA: TGTGCCAGCAGCCAAGAATGGACTAGGGGCACTGAAGCTTTCTTT
size: once; J: TRBJ1-4; V: TRBV5-1; D: TRBD1; CDR3: CASSSLPGQGGEKLFF; DNA: TGCGCCAGCAGCTCGCTACCGGGACAGGGTGGTGAAAAACTGTTTTTT
size: .; J: TRBJ1-1; V: TRBV18; D: TRBD1; CDR3: CASSPPGTAMNTEAFF; DNA: TGTGCCAGCTCACCACCCGGGACAGCCATGAACACTGAAGCTTTCTTT
size: .; J: TRBJ2-3; V: TRBV5-1; D: .; CDR3: CASSSTGGGLTDTQYF; DNA: TGCGCCAGCAGCTCAACGGGCGGGGGCCTTACAGATACGCAGTATTTT
size: .; J: TRBJ1-4; V: TRBV6-5; D: .; CDR3: CASRSTGEKLFF; DNA: TGTGCCAGCAGAAGTACCGGTGAAAAACTGTTTTTT
size: .; J: TRBJ1-2; V: TRBV2; D: TRBD1; CDR3: CASRPQGEVNGYTF; DNA: TGTGCCAGCAGGCCCCAGGGGGAAGTCAATGGCTACACCTTC
size: .; J: TRBJ2-1; V: TRBV12-3/TRBV12-4; D: TRBD2; CDR3: CASTRGGFNEQFF; DNA: TGTGCCAGCACGCGGGGGGGGTTCAATGAGCAGTTCTTC
size: once; J: TRBJ2-2; V: TRBV11-3; D: .; CDR3: CASSLVGREFTGELFF; DNA: TGTGCCAGCAGCTTAGTAGGCAGGGAATTCACCGGGGAGCTGTTTTTT
size: .; J: TRBJ1-1; V: TRBV15; D: TRBD1; CDR3: CATSRLGTGETEAFF; DNA: TGTGCCACCAGCAGACTAGGGACAGGGGAGACTGAAGCTTTCTTT
size: .; J: TRBJ1-2; V: TRBV7-9; D: .; CDR3: CASSLRGGYGYTF; DNA: TGTGCCAGCAGCTTAAGGGGAGGGTATGGCTACACCTTC
size: .; J: TRBJ2-2; V: TRBV9; D: TRBD1; CDR3: CASSEGQGTYTGELFF; DNA: TGTGCCAGCAGTGAGGGACAGGGGACCTACACCGGGGAGCTGTTTTTT
size: few; J: TRBJ1-1; V: TRBV5-1; D: .; CDR3: CASSSQDRNTEAFF; DNA: TGCGCCAGCAGCTCACAGGACAGGAACACTGAAGCTTTCTTT
size: .; J: TRBJ2-1; V: TRBV12-3/TRBV12-4; D: TRBD1; CDR3: CASGKSTGGGFF; DNA: TGTGCCAGCGGGAAATCGACAGGGGGCGGTTTCTTC
size: .; J: TRBJ1-2; V: TRBV28; D: TRBD1; CDR3: CASSGQGIYGYTF; DNA: TGTGCCAGCTCAGGACAGGGCATCTATGGCTACACCTTC
size: .; J: TRBJ1-5; V: TRBV28; D: .; CDR3: CASSLLPLGGSGNQPQHF; DNA: TGTGCCAGCAGTTTACTACCACTGGGGGGTTCCGGCAATCAGCCCCAGCATTTT
size: .; J: TRBJ2-1; V: TRBV4-3; D: TRBD2; CDR3: CASSQDGTSGNEQFF; DNA: TGCGCCAGCAGCCAAGATGGGACTAGCGGGAATGAGCAGTTCTTC
size: .; J: TRBJ1-1; V: TRBV5-1; D: TRBD1; CDR3: CASSSTWTGSEAFF; DNA: TGCGCCAGCAGCTCCACATGGACAGGGTCTGAAGCTTTCTTT
size: .; J: TRBJ2-1; V: TRBV7-8; D: TRBD2; CDR3: CASSLVAGGSFNEQFF; DNA: TGTGCCAGCAGCTTAGTTGCGGGGGGGTCTTTCAATGAGCAGTTCTTC
size: .; J: TRBJ1-1; V: TRBV3-1/TRBV3-2; D: TRBD1; CDR3: CASSHLDRESEAFF; DNA: TGTGCCAGCAGCCACCTCGACAGGGAGTCTGAAGCTTTCTTT
size: .; J: TRBJ1-3; V: TRBV7-2; D: .; CDR3: CASSLGRSGNTIYF; DNA: TGTGCCAGCAGCTTAGGGAGGTCTGGAAACACCATATATTTT
size: once; J: TRBJ1-3; V: TRBV7-2; D: .; CDR3: CASSLRRSGNTIYF; DNA: TGTGCCAGCAGCTTACGCCGGTCTGGAAACACCATATATTTT
size: .; J: TRBJ1-3; V: TRBV28; D: .; CDR3: CASSLVSGSGNTIYF; DNA: TGTGCCAGCAGTTTAGTTTCCGGCTCTGGAAACACCATATATTTT
size: once; J: TRBJ1-3; V: TRBV18; D: .; CDR3: CASSTGSGNTIYF; DNA: TGTGCCAGCTCCACGGGATCTGGAAACACCATATATTTT
size: .; J: TRBJ2-2; V: TRBV27; D: .; CDR3: CASSLGLGTGELFF; DNA: TGTGCCAGCAGTTTGGGGCTAGGCACCGGGGAGCTGTTTTTT
size: .; J: TRBJ1-1; V: TRBV4-1; D: TRBD1; CDR3: CASSQERGRAFF; DNA: TGCGCCAGCAGCCAAGAAAGGGGGCGAGCTTTCTTT
size: .; J: TRBJ2-1; V: TRBV4-1; D: .; CDR3: CASSQDRRIGAYNEQFF; DNA: TGCGCCAGCAGCCAAGATAGGAGGATAGGCGCCTACAATGAGCAGTTCTTC
size: .; J: TRBJ2-3; V: TRBV6-1; D: .; CDR3: CASSEGGFSSTDTQYF; DNA: TGTGCCAGCAGTGAAGGCGGCTTCTCTAGCACAGATACGCAGTATTTT
size: .; J: TRBJ2-1; V: TRBV4-1; D: TRBD2; CDR3: CASSQVLAVLREQFF; DNA: TGCGCCAGCAGCCAAGTACTAGCGGTTCTTCGTGAGCAGTTCTTC
size: .; J: TRBJ2-1; V: TRBV3-1/TRBV3-2; D: TRBD2; CDR3: CASSPLAGGPTEQFF; DNA: TGTGCCAGCAGCCCACTAGCGGGGGGTCCTACTGAGCAGTTCTTC